This TCR beta chain was profiled in a study of cytomegalovirus exposure and HLA in healthy donors (dated by TCRdb to about 2017). As for the study more broadly: According to an earlier analysis of several hundred of the donors, some 180 million T cells yielded roughly 110 million unique TCR beta sequences and 276 Gb of sequence data. The study aimed to test whether signatures of past pathogen exposure could be identified by cataloging public T cell receptors. Because of strong linkage in the cohort, four or five DR-DQ haplotypes were treated as single units for association and clustering. A later analysis re-analyzed previously published TCR beta repertoires from about 730 donors and added high-resolution HLA genotyping to study TCR occurrence patterns. Both class I and class II loci were covered by HLA typing, at four-digit resolution. The number of typed donors differed by locus: about 620-640 for A, B, C, DRB1 and DQB1; 500 to 550 for DQA1; 600 to 610 for DPA1; and 400 to 480 for DPB1. Among a few hundred genotyped donors of the cohort, an average of about 240,000 unique TCR beta nucleotide sequences were sequenced per donor, around 20% of them non-productive. Roughly 310 gigabases of sequencing data and 70 million to 100 million unique TCR sequences were included in an early release covering several hundred HLA-typed donors. Among the approximately 400 genotyped donors, 81% belonged to the genetic ancestry cluster associated with self-reported Caucasian donors. Alongside the repertoire data, information on donor age, sex, ethnicity and CMV serostatus was compiled. The study profiled the T cell repertoires of 666 subjects by immunosequencing and related them to cytomegalovirus serostatus. Every repertoire in the discovery cohort had been generated on one and the same sequencing platform. The study combined high-throughput TCR immunosequencing, statistical association of individual TCRs with disease status, and machine learning to predict cytomegalovirus infection status. In the later analysis, no new phenotypic data were used to find candidate immune exposures; instead, reliance was placed on TCR beta sequences and their occurrence across donors. An earlier analysis of a few hundred of the donors applied high-throughput TCR beta sequencing to assess whether each TCR beta V gene segment acted as functional or pseudogenic. Besides the first cohort of roughly 640 subjects, a separate validation cohort made up of 120 different subjects was used. A later genetic analysis took genome-wide SNP genotypes for about three fifths of the roughly 670 donors and used that subset as a discovery cohort.

As to this clone: It lacks a known antigen. No base quality information exists; no much larger clone differs at one position.

The full study reports these points: According to a later genetic analysis, donors in an Asian-associated ancestry cluster had fewer N-insertions in productive TCRs than the approximately 700-donor mean. A later analysis found that HLA-associated TCR beta chains were more clonally expanded and had lower generation probabilities than equally common non-associated chains. Linkage disequilibrium might explain the correlated functional status among segregating V segments, but an unknown experimental factor could not be ruled out. For the cohort, immune exposure information was limited to CMV serostatus. Most TCR sequences were seen in very few donors, while some public TCRs were found in many individuals. In vitro tests confirmed that a few of the cytomegalovirus-associated TCR beta chains recognize cytomegalovirus antigens. The classifier was reported to diagnose cytomegalovirus status with high specificity and sensitivity in both the original and validation cohorts. According to a later analysis, most CMV-associated TCR beta chains appeared to be HLA-restricted, and the HLA associations seemed to be driven largely by CMV exposure. When HLA alleles, especially DR and DQ, strongly co-occurred, attributing TCR associations to individual alleles was difficult. The cohort was sequenced for TCR beta chains only, and without alpha or paired-chain data the features that could be detected were limited. An association between a missense DCLRE1C variant and V-gene and J-gene trimming of TCR beta chains was found in a later genetic analysis and replicated in an independent cohort. A total of fewer than 200 TCR beta chains were listed by the study as associated with cytomegalovirus. A later analysis reported that several top co-occurrence clusters appeared linked to parvovirus B19, influenza, CMV and Epstein-Barr virus. Presence/absence analyses assumed roughly uniform sequencing depth across donors, an assumption that may not hold. In a later analysis, around 15,000 TCR beta sequences were associated with specific HLA alleles at a false discovery rate of 0.05. The earlier analysis of 587 of the donors excluded approximately 15 rarely observed V segments, including chromosome 9 orphons, because counts were too low. A further reported finding was that TCR beta sequences accurately predicted the HLA-A and HLA-B alleles for most subjects in the first cohort. In an earlier analysis of under 600 of the donors, most TCR beta V segments were observed in productive rearrangements about 90% or about 30% of the time, broadly matching IMGT annotations. A cluster of highly shared sequence variants was judged likely to represent a technical artifact of the sequencing pipeline. The authors suggested that the approach could potentially be generalized to other disease states and immunological phenotypes. Because some donors lacked HLA typing at each locus, the association tests relied only on the typed subset. According to a later analysis, TCR association rates differed among HLA loci, with DRB1 alleles showing the most associated TCRs and HLA-C alleles showing the fewest.

Libraries were constructed by the immunoSEQ multiplex PCR assay. A mixture of 60 forward primers for TCR Vbeta segments and 13 reverse primers for TCR Jbeta segments was used in the multiplex PCR. A multiplex PCR assay on genomic DNA amplified the CDR3 region of rearranged TCR beta genes. On the Illumina HiSeq System, the amplified TCR beta libraries were sequenced as 87-base-pair reads. In the paper's pipeline: In a later analysis, approximately 74 million unique TCR beta chains were counted across the roughly 670 repertoires, and around 10 million of these chains were shared by at least two donors. To remove PCR and sequencing errors, raw reads were error-corrected and collapsed into unique sequences using a nearest-neighbor algorithm that merged closely related sequences. V, D and J gene segments were assigned by aligning CDR3 sequences to IMGT reference sequences. For a sequence to be retained, at least a six-nucleotide match to both a V gene segment and a J gene segment was required. Rearrangements were called productive when the CDR3 lacked stop codons and stayed in frame with V and J; all others were non-productive. Following IMGT convention, CDR3 was defined as the stretch from the second conserved V-encoded cysteine up to the conserved J-encoded phenylalanine. The earlier analysis of some 550 of the donors excluded any sequence lacking an unambiguous match to a single V gene segment. In an earlier analysis of 587 of the donors, a V segment was called functional when productive rearrangements were above 56.7%, and segregating when the standard deviation between donors exceeded 5%. A statistical classification framework was built to diagnose cytomegalovirus status from the catalog of TCR beta chain sequences. V and J gene assignment, in a later analysis, came from comparing TCR nucleotide sequences with IMGT/GENE-DB human TR gene sequences. A later analysis assigned CDR3 sequences and most-parsimonious VDJ recombination scenarios with the TCRdist pipeline. A later analysis defined each TCR beta chain by its CDR3 amino acid sequence plus V-gene family, and excluded reads lacking a unique V-gene family. A later analysis removed roughly 590 highly shared, low-generation-probability nucleotide sequences to deal with suspected cross-contamination and a sequencing artifact. For each public chain, a later analysis derived a clonal expansion index from normalized ranks of inferred template counts within each repertoire. Generation probabilities in a later analysis came from a VDJ recombination model fitted to out-of-frame rearrangements, and those results were checked against IGoR. A later analysis scored TCR-TCR, TCR-HLA and TCR-CMV co-occurrence with hypergeometric tests, applying a repertoire-size bias correction to TCR pairs. To estimate false discovery rates, a later analysis permuted the HLA or CMV assignments 20 times. In a later analysis, co-occurring TCRs were grouped using DBSCAN, with TCRdist sequence similarity added in when clustering inside HLA-allele-positive subsets. Co-occurrence clustering excluded repertoires with fewer than 30,000 or more than 120,000 public chains, plus five with anomalous nucleotide sharing. TCRdb limited this immuneACCESS table to in-frame rearrangements with V and J called. A share of clones is missing; checked studies link under half to unresolved V genes, and the rest is unexplained. V, J and clone size are those of that table, while D and trimming were read from the DNA. This sample lists over 150,000 clones; roughly 78% were detected once. The biggest ten clones account for 13% of the sample.

The cohort consisted of some 730 healthy bone marrow donors. All cohort members were sampled while nominally healthy, although unrecorded immune exposures were likely present. The donor was CMV seropositive and was included in the group of approximately 300 seropositive cohort members. Each donor provided a peripheral blood sample, and peripheral blood mononuclear cells were used for TCR beta sequencing. The Qiagen DNeasy Blood Extraction Kit was used to extract genomic DNA from the blood cell samples. This TCR was sampled from a woman in her forties or fifties in good health and CMV-seropositive. The sequenced sample was PBMCs.

The nucleotide sequence reads TGCGCATCTAAATGGGGGGGTGGCACAGATACGCAGTATTTT. Translated, it gives CASKWGGGTDTQYF. The receptor chain draws on TRBV5-1 and TRBJ2-3; 7 bases in the junction line up with TRBD2. The CDR3 runs 14 amino acids, cysteine and phenylalanine included. Only the CDR3 part of the read is kept: 42 bases, read in frame from the first base. The CDR1 and CDR2 encoded by the germline V gene are SGHRS and YFSETQ.